These T cell receptor beta chains were read from a single sample in a study of cytomegalovirus exposure and HLA in healthy donors. Profiling relied on immunoSEQ multiplex PCR, and the TCRdb table lists in-frame clones only, not all of them. In all, the sample yields over 100,000 clones. Sequenced: PBMCs. The source of these receptors is a man in his thirties or forties in good health and CMV-seronegative. CDR3s include the opening cysteine and the closing phenylalanine or tryptophan. A D gene is named only where the DNA matches it firmly.

j_call,d_call,v_call,cdr3_nt,cdr3_aa
TRBJ2-3,NA,TRBV30,TGTGCCTGGAGGGGGGACTCCACAGATACGCAGTATTTT,CAWRGDSTDTQYF
TRBJ2-7,NA,TRBV9,TGTGCCAGCAGCGCACAGGTGACCCCCTACGAGCAGTACTTC,CASSAQVTPYEQYF
TRBJ2-7,TRBD2,TRBV5-1,TGCGCCAGCAGCTTGGACCTAGCGGGGGGGCGAGAGCAGTGCTTC,CASSLDLAGGREQCF
TRBJ1-2,NA,TRBV6-5,TGTGCCAGCAGTTACGATAGCGCCGGCTACACCTTC,CASSYDSAGYTF
TRBJ2-1,TRBD2,TRBV19,TGTGCCAGCTCAGCGGGGGGGTACAATGAGCAGTTCTTC,CASSAGGYNEQFF
TRBJ2-4,TRBD1,TRBV27,TGTGCCAGCAGTTTAAGCGCCCCCGGGACAGGGGGTTACATTCAGTACTTC,CASSLSAPGTGGYIQYF
TRBJ2-5,NA,TRBV28,TGTGCCAGCAGCCGCGGCAGGGGAGTAGCACAAGAGACCCAGTACTTC,CASSRGRGVAQETQYF
TRBJ1-1,NA,TRBV5-4,TGTGCCAGCAGCTTGGCCCAGGGCACTGAAGCTTTCTTT,CASSLAQGTEAFF
TRBJ2-3,TRBD2,TRBV6-8,TGTGCCAGCACCACCTCTAGCGGGGGGAACACAGATACGCAGTATTTT,CASTTSSGGNTDTQYF
TRBJ2-1,NA,TRBV25-1,TGTGCCAGCAGTGAAACGACAGCCCAATCCCACAATGAGCAGTTCTTC,CASSETTAQSHNEQFF
TRBJ2-5,NA,TRBV19,TGTGCCAGTAGTCTTTCCCTCTCCCAAGAGACCCAGTACTTC,CASSLSLSQETQYF
TRBJ1-1,NA,TRBV7-9,TGTGCCAGCAGCCGGCAGGCAGGGGCCCCTGAAGCTTTCTTT,CASSRQAGAPEAFF
TRBJ1-2,TRBD1,TRBV4-2,TGTGCCAGCAGCCCGCGACAGGGGGAACCTTATGGCTACACCTTC,CASSPRQGEPYGYTF
TRBJ2-5,NA,TRBV5-1,TGCGCCAGCAGCTTTAAGGACTCGCAAGAGACCCAGTACTTC,CASSFKDSQETQYF
TRBJ1-1,NA,TRBV18,TGTGCCAGCTCACTTGGGGCTGGTAGGAACACTGAAGCTTTCTTT,CASSLGAGRNTEAFF
TRBJ1-2,TRBD1,TRBV10-3,TGTGCCACCAGTGAAGGGACAGAAGCTAACTATGGCTACACCTTC,CATSEGTEANYGYTF
TRBJ1-2,NA,TRBV7-9,TGTGCCAGCAGCTTCGAGGACTATGGCTACACCTTC,CASSFEDYGYTF
TRBJ1-1,NA,TRBV28,TGTGCCACCAATTGGGCGGGCGGCGAAGCTTTCTTT,CATNWAGGEAFF
TRBJ1-6,NA,TRBV6-6,TGTGCCAGCAGCATCGGGGGTCCGGATTCACCCCTCCACTTT,CASSIGGPDSPLHF
TRBJ1-1,TRBD1,TRBV5-1,TGCGCCAGCAGCTTGGGTTCAGGGGGAGCTGAAGCTTTCTTT,CASSLGSGGAEAFF
TRBJ2-2,NA,TRBV15,TGTGCCACCAGCAGAGTCGGGGAAACCGGGGAGCTGTTTTTT,CATSRVGETGELFF
TRBJ1-2,TRBD1,TRBV7-9,TGTGCCAGCAGCTTAGCGCAGGGGGGAAACTATGGCTACACCTTC,CASSLAQGGNYGYTF
TRBJ1-4,NA,TRBV18,TGTGCCAGCTCACCAGAGTTGCTTAATGAAAAACTGTTTTTT,CASSPELLNEKLFF
TRBJ2-1,NA,TRBV11-3,TGTGCCAGCAGCTTTAATACAGGGCCCAATGAGCAGTTCTTC,CASSFNTGPNEQFF
TRBJ1-2,NA,TRBV16,TGTGCCAGCAGCCAATCTCTCGGGAACTATGGCTACACCTTC,CASSQSLGNYGYTF
TRBJ2-1,TRBD2,TRBV27,TGTGCCAGCAGTTTAATTCCCCCCGGGACTAACTACAATGAGCAGTTCTTC,CASSLIPPGTNYNEQFF
TRBJ2-7,TRBD1,TRBV9,TGTGCCAGCAGCGTCGGTCCGGGACAGGGGGCGAACGAGCAGTACTTC,CASSVGPGQGANEQYF
TRBJ2-5,NA,TRBV4-2,TGTGCCAGCAGCCAAGGGGGCCCCCAAGAGACCCAGTACTTC,CASSQGGPQETQYF
TRBJ1-4,NA,TRBV7-8,TGTGCCAGCAGCCCTACTTCGGGGGGCGAAAAACTGTTTTTT,CASSPTSGGEKLFF
TRBJ2-5,TRBD2,TRBV6-1,TGTGCCAGCAGTGACCTAGGGGCTAGCGGGGGACAGACCCAGTACTTC,CASSDLGASGGQTQYF
TRBJ2-3,TRBD2,TRBV4-2,TGTGCCAGCAGCCAGTCATGGCGGGGGGAGGATACGCAGTATTTT,CASSQSWRGEDTQYF